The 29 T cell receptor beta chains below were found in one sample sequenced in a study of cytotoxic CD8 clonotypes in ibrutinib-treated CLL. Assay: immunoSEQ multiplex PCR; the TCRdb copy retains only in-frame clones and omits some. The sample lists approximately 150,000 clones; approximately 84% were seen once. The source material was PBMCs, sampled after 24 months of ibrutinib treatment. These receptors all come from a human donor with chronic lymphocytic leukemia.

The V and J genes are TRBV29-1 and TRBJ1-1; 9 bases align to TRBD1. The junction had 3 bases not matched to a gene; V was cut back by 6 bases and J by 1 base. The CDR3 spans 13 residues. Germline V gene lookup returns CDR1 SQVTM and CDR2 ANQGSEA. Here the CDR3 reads CSVPGQGNTEAFF. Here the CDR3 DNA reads TGCAGCGTGCCGGGACAGGGGAACACTGAAGCTTTCTTT.

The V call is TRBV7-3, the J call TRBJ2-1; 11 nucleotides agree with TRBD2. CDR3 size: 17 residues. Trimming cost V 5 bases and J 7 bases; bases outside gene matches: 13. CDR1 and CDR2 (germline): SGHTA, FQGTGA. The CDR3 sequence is CASSPGLGLAGGNEQFF. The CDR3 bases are TGTGCCAGCAGCCCCGGGCTGGGGCTAGCGGGAGGAAATGAGCAGTTCTTC.

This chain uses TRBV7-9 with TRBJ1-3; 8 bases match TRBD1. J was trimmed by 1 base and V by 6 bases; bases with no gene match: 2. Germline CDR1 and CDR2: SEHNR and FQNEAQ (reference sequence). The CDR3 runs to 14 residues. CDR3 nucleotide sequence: TGTGCCAGCAGGCGGACAGGGTCTGGAAACACCATATATTTT. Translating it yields CASRRTGSGNTIYF. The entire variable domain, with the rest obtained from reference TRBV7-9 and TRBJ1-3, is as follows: DTGVSQNPRHKITKRGQNVTFRCDPISEHNRLYWYRQTLGQGPEFLTYFQNEAQLEKSRLLSDRFSAERPKGSFSTLEIQRTEQGDSAMYLCASRRTGSGNTIYFGEGSWLTVV.

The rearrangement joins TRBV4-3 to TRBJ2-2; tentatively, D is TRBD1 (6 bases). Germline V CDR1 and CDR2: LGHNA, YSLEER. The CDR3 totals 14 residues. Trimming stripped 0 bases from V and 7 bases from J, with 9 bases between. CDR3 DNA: TGCGCCAGCAGCCAAGAACAGGGCAACGGGGAGCTGTTTTTT. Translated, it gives CASSQEQGNGELFF.

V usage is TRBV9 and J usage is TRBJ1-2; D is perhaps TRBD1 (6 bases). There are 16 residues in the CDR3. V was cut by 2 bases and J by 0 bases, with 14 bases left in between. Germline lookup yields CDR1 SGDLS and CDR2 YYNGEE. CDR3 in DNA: TGTGCCAGCAGCGTGGGGGGCACCGTTCCTAACTATGGCTACACCTTC. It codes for CASSVGGTVPNYGYTF.

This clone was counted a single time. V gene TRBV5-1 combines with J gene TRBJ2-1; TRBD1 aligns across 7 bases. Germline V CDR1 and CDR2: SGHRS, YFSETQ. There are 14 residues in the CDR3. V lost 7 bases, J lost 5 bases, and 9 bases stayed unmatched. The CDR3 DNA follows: TGCGCCAGCTCCGGAATGACAGGGAACAATGAGCAGTTCTTC. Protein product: CASSGMTGNNEQFF.

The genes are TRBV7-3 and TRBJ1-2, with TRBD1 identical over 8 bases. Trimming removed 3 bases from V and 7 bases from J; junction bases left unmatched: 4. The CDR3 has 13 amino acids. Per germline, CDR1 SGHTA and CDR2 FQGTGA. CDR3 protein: CASSFQGAGGYTF. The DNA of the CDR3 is TGTGCCAGCAGCTTCCAGGGGGCGGGTGGCTACACCTTC.

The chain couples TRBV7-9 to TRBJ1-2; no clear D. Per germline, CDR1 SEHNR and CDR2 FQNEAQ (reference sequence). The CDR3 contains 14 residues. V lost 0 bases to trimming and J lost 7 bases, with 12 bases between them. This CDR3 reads CASSLAWSGGGYTF. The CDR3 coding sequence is TGTGCCAGCAGCTTAGCGTGGTCGGGAGGTGGCTACACCTTC.

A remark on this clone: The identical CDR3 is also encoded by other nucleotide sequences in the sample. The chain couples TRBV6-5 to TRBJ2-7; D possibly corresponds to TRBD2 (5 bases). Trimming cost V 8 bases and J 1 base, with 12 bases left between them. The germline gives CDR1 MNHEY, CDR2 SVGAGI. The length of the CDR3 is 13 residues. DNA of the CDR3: TGTGCCAGCGAAGGAAGGGAGTCCTACGAGCAGTACTTC. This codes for CASEGRESYEQYF.

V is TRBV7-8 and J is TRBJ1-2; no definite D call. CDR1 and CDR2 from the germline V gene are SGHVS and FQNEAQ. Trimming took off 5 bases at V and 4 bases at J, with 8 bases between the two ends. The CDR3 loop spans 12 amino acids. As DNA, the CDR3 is TGTGCCAGCAGCGTTGGGGTCTATGGCTACACCTTC. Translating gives CASSVGVYGYTF.

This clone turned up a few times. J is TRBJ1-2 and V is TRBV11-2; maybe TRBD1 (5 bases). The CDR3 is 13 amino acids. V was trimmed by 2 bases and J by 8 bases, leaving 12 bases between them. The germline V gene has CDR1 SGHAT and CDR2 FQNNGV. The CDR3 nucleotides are TGTGCCAGCAGCTTAAAGGGCGACAGAGGCTACACCTTC. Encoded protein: CASSLKGDRGYTF.

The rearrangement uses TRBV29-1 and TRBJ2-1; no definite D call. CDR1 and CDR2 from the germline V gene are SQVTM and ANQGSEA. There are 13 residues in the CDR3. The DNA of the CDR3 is TGCAGTGCGCGCGGAAGCTCCTACAATGAGCAGTTCTTC. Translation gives CSARGSSYNEQFF.

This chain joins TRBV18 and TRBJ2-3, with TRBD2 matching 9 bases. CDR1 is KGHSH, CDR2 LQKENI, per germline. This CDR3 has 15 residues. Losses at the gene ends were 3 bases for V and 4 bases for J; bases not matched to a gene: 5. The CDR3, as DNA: TGTGCCAGCTCACCGATTGGGACTAGCTCAGATACGCAGTATTTT. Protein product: CASSPIGTSSDTQYF.

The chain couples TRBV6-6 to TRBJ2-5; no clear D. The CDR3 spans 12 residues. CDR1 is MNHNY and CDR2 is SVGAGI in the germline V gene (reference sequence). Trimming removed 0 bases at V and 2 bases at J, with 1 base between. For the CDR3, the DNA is TGTGCCAGCAGTTACTCGCAAGAGACCCAGTACTTC. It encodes CASSYSQETQYF.

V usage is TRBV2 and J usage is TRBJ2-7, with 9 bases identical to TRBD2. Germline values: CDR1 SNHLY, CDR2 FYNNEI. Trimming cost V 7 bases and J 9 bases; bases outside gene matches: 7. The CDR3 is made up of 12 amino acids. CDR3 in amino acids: CASMGASGVQYF. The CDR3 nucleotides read TGTGCCAGCATGGGGGCTAGCGGGGTGCAGTACTTC.

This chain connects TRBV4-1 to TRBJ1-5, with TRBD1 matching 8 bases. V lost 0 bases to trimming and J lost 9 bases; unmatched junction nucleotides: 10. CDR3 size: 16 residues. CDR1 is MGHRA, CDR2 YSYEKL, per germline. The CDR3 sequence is CASSQDVGQGWRPQHF. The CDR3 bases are TGCGCCAGCAGCCAAGATGTTGGACAGGGCTGGCGGCCCCAGCATTTT.

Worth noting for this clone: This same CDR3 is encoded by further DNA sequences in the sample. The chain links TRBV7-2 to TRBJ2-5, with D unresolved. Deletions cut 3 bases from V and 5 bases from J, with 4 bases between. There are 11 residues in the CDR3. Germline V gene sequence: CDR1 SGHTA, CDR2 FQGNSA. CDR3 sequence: CASSFRETQYF. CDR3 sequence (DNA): TGTGCCAGCAGCTTCAGGGAGACCCAGTACTTC.

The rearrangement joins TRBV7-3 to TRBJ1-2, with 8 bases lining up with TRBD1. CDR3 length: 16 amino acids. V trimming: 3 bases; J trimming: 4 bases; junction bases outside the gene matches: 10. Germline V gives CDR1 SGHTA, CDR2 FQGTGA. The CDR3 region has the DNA TGTGCCAGCAGCTTGGGCGGACAGGGAGGTGCCTATGGCTACACCTTC. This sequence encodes CASSLGGQGGAYGYTF.

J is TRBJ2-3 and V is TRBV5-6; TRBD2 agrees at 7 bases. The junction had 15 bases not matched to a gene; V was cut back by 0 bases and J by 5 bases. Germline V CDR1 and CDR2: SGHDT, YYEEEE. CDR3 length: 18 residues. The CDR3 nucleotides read TGTGCCAGCAGCTTGGCCAATTTAGCGGGTTGGGCGGGAGATACGCAGTATTTT. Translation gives CASSLANLAGWAGDTQYF.

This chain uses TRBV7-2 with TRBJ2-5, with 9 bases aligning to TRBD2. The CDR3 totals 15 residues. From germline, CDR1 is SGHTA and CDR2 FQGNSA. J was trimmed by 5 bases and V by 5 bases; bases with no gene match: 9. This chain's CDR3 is CASSPPGREGETQYF. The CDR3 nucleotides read TGTGCCAGCAGCCCACCCGGGCGGGAGGGGGAGACCCAGTACTTC.

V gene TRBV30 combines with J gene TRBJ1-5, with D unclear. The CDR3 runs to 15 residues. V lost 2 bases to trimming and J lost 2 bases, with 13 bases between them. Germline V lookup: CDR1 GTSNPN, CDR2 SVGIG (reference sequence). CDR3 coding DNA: TGTGCCTGGAGTCTAGATTTTGGGGGCAATCAGCCCCAGCATTTT. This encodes CAWSLDFGGNQPQHF.

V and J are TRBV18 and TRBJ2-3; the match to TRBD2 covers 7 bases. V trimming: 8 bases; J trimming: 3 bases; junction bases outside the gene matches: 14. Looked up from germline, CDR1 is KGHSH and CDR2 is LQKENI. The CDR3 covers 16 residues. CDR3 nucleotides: TGTGCCAGCAAGAAGTCGGGCGGGAGTCTTACAGATACGCAGTATTTT. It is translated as CASKKSGGSLTDTQYF.

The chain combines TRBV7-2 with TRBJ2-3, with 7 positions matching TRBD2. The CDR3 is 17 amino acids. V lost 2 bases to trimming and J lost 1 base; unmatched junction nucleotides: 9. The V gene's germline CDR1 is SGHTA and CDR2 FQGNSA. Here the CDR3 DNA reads TGTGCCAGCAGCTTAACCAGGGCGGGAGAAGGCACAGATACGCAGTATTTT. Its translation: CASSLTRAGEGTDTQYF.

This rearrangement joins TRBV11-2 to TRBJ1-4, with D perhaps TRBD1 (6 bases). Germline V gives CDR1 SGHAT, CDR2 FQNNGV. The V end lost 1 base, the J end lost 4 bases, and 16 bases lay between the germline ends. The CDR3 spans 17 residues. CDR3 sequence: CASSLGLWGPSNEKLFF. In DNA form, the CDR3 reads TGTGCCAGCAGCTTAGGACTCTGGGGGCCTAGTAATGAAAAACTGTTTTTT.

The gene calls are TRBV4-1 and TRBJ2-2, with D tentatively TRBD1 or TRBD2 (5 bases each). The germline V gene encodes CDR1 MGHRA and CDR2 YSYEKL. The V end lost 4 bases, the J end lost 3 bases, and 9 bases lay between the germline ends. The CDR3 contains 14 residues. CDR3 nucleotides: TGCGCCAGCAGCCCTGTGGGGGACACCGGGGAGCTGTTTTTT. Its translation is CASSPVGDTGELFF.

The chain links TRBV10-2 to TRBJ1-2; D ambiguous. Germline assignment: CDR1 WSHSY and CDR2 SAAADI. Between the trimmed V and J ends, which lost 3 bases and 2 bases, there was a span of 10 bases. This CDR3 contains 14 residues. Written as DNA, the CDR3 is TGCGCCAGCAGTGACAGTTACAAAAACTATGGCTACACCTTC. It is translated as CASSDSYKNYGYTF.

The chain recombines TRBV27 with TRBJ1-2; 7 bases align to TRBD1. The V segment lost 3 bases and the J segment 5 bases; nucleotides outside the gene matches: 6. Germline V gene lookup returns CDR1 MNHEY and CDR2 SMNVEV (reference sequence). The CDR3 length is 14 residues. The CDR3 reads CASSFSGGQYGYTF. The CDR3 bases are TGTGCCAGCAGTTTTTCAGGGGGACAATATGGCTACACCTTC.

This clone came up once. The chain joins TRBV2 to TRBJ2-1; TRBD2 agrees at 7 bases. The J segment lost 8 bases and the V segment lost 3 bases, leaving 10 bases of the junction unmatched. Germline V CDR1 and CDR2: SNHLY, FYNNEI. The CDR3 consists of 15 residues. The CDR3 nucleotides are TGTGCCAGCAGTGACGGTCGGGACTATAGGTATGAGCAGTTCTTC. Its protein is CASSDGRDYRYEQFF.

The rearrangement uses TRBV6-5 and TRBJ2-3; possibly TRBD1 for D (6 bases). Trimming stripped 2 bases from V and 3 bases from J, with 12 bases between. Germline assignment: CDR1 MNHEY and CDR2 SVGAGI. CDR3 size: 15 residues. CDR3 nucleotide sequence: TGTGCCAGCAGTTACCTAACAGGGAATACAGATACGCAGTATTTT. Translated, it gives CASSYLTGNTDTQYF.